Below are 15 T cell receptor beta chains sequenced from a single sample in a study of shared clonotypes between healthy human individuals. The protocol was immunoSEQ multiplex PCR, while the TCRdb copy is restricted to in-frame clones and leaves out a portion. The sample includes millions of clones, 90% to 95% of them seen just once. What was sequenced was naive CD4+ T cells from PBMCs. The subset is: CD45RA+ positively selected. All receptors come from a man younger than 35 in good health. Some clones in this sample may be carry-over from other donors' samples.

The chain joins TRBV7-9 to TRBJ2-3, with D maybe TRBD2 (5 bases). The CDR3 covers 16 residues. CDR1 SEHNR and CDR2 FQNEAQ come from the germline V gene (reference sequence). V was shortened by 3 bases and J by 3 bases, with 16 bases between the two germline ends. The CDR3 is CASSFRRGPGTDTQYF. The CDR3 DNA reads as TGTGCCAGCAGCTTCCGGCGAGGGCCGGGGACAGATACGCAGTATTTT.

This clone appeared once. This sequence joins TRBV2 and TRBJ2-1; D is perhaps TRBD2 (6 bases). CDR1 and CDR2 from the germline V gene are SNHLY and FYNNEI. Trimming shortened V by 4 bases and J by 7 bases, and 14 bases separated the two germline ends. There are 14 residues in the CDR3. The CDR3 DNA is TGTGCCAGCAGTGCCGGGAGTGGTAAGAATGAGCAGTTCTTC. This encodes CASSAGSGKNEQFF.

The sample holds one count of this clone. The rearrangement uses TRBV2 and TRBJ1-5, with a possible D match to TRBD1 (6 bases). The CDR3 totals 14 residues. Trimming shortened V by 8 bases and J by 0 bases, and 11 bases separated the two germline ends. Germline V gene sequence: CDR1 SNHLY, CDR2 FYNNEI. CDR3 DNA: TGTGCCAGCGGAGGGGGTACTAGCAATCAGCCCCAGCATTTT. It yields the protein CASGGGTSNQPQHF.

CDR3 residues: CASSPRGGVSGNTIYF. CDR3 DNA sequence: TGTGCCAGCAGCCCCCGGGGGGGCGTCTCTGGAAACACCATATATTTT. The gene calls are TRBV5-4 and TRBJ1-3; tentatively, D is TRBD1 (6 bases). CDR3 length: 16 amino acids. CDR1 and CDR2 (germline): SGHNT, YYREEE (reference sequence). V was clipped by 4 bases and J by 0 bases, with 14 bases between them. The whole variable domain, remainder taken from reference TRBV5-4 and TRBJ1-3, is ETGVTQSPTHLIKTRGQQVTLRCSSQSGHNTVSWYQQALGQGPQFIFQYYREEENGRGNFPPRFSGLQFPNYSSELNVNALELDDSALYLCASSPRGGVSGNTIYFGEGSWLTVV.

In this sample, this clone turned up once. The CDR3 bases are TGTGCCAGTAGTACAGGTTGGCTCTACGAGCAGTACTTC. Protein product: CASSTGWLYEQYF. The chain couples TRBV19 to TRBJ2-7; D unresolved. The CDR3 has 13 amino acids. The V end lost 4 bases, the J end lost 3 bases, and 10 bases lay between the germline ends. From germline, CDR1 is LNHDA and CDR2 SQIVND (reference sequence).

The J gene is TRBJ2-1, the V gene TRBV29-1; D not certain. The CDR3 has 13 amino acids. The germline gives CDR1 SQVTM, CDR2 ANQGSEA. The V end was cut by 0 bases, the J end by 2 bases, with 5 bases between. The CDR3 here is CSVEDLPYNEQFF. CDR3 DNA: TGCAGCGTTGAAGATCTTCCCTACAATGAGCAGTTCTTC.

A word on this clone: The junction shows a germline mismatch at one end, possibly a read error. The CDR3 DNA follows: TGTGCCTGGAGTAGGGGCAGCCCATCCGCGGCCTTC. As protein: CAWSRGSPSAAF. The gene calls are TRBV30 and TRBJ1-2, with D maybe TRBD1 (5 bases). The length of the CDR3 is 12 residues. Germline loops: CDR1 GTSNPN, CDR2 SVGIG (reference sequence). The full variable domain, rest sourced from reference TRBV30 and TRBJ1-2, is SQTIHQWPATLVQPVGSPLSLECTVEGTSNPNLYWYRQAAGRGLQLLFYSVGIGQISSEVPQNLSASRPQDRQFILSSKKLLLSDSGFYLCAWSRGSPSAAFGSGTRLTVV.

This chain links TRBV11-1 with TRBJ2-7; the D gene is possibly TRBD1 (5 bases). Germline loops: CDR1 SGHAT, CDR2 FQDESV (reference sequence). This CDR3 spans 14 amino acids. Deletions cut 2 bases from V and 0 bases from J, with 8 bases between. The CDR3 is CASSLSQGSYEQYF. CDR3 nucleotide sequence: TGTGCCAGCAGCTTATCGCAGGGCTCCTACGAGCAGTACTTC.

The CDR3 spells CATWTSGNLLGYEQFF. CDR3 in DNA: TGTGCCACGTGGACTAGCGGCAACCTACTTGGCTATGAGCAGTTCTTC. This rearrangement joins TRBV10-3 to TRBJ2-1; TRBD2 matches at 10 bases. Germline lookup yields CDR1 ENHRY and CDR2 SYGVKD. CDR3 size: 16 residues. Unmatched junction bases numbered 17, after V lost 10 bases and J lost 8 bases.

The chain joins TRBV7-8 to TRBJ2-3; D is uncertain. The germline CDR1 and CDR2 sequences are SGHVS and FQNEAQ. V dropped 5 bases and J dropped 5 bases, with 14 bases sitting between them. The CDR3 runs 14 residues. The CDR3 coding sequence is TGTGCCAGCAGCAAAACGTCCGGTTTAGATACGCAGTATTTT. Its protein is CASSKTSGLDTQYF.

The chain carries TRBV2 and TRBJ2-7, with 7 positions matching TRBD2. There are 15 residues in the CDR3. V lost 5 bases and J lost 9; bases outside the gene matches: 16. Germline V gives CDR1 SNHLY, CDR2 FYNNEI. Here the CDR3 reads CASSFSGGSPGGQYF. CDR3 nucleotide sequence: TGTGCCAGCAGTTTCTCTGGCGGGAGCCCGGGGGGGCAGTACTTC.

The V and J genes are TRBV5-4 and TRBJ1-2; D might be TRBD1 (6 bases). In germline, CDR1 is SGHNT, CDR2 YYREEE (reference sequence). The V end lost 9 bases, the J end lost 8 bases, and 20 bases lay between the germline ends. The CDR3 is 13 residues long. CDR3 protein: CATHDRNVPGYTF. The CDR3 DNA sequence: TGTGCCACCCACGACAGGAACGTTCCGGGCTACACCTTC.

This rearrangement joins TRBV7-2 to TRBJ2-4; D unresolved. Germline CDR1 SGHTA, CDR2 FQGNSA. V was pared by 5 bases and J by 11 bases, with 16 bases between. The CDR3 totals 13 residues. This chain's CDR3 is CASSAELNGLQYF. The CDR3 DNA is TGTGCCAGCAGCGCTGAGCTAAATGGGCTTCAGTACTTC.

The CDR3 here is CASSTGGRGQPQHF. DNA for the CDR3: TGTGCCAGCAGTACCGGGGGGCGAGGTCAGCCCCAGCATTTT. The gene calls are TRBV7-2 and TRBJ1-5; a weak D match, TRBD1 (6 bases). This CDR3 is built from 14 residues. Between the trimmed V and J ends, which lost 6 bases and 6 bases, there was a span of 15 bases. CDR1 is SGHTA and CDR2 is FQGNSA in the germline V gene.

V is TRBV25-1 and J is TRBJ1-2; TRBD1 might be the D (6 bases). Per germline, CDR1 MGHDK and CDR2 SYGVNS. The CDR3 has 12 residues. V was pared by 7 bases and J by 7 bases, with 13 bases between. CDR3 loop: CASTQEGGGYTF. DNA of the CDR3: TGTGCCAGCACCCAGGAAGGGGGTGGCTACACCTTC.